The 16 T cell receptor beta chains given below trace back to one sample, sequenced in a study of cytomegalovirus exposure and HLA in healthy donors. PCR used 60 Vbeta primers and 13 Jbeta primers. Clones were sequenced by immunoSEQ multiplex PCR, and TCRdb holds only the in-frame ones, with some missing. The top ten hold 2% to 3% of the sample, which has 150,000 to 200,000 clones, roughly 77% seen once. The sequenced sample was PBMCs. The receptors derive from a middle-aged woman in good health and CMV-seropositive.

The chain carries TRBV28 and TRBJ2-7, with 11 bases that match TRBD1. This CDR3 region has 13 residues. Trimming removed 10 bases from V and 5 bases from J; junction bases left unmatched: 7. Germline CDR1 MDHEN, CDR2 SYDVKM. Here the CDR3 DNA reads TGTGCCACAGAACCGGGACAGGGGGACGAGCAGTACTTC. Its translation: CATEPGQGDEQYF.

This clone has only one observation. At the DNA level, this CDR3 is encoded by other sequences in the same sample as well. V usage is TRBV5-1 and J usage is TRBJ2-7, with D possibly being TRBD1 (5 bases). CDR1 and CDR2 from the germline V gene are SGHRS and YFSETQ. Trimming took off 6 bases at V and 6 bases at J, with 22 bases between the two ends. This CDR3 is 15 amino acids long. CDR3 protein: CASTPSGQGPSEQYF. CDR3 bases: TGCGCCAGCACCCCGTCAGGGCAGGGCCCTAGCGAGCAGTACTTC.

The rearrangement uses TRBV18 and TRBJ2-2; possibly TRBD1 for D (6 bases). Germline CDR1 KGHSH, CDR2 LQKENI. The CDR3 runs to 15 residues. V gave up 8 bases and J gave up 1 base, with 14 bases separating them. CDR3 bases: TGTGCCAGCAGACCTCAGGGGCAGAACACCGGGGAGCTGTTTTTT. Protein product: CASRPQGQNTGELFF. Based on the CDR3 plus reference TRBV18 and TRBJ2-2, the full variable domain is NAGVMQNPRHLVRRRGQEARLRCSPMKGHSHVYWYRQLPEEGLKFMVYLQKENIIDESGMPKERFSAEFPKEGPSILRIQQVVRGDSAAYFCASRPQGQNTGELFFGEGSRLTVL.

The chain recombines TRBV9 with TRBJ2-1; the D gene is possibly TRBD2 (5 bases). V dropped 3 bases and J dropped 0 bases, with 13 bases sitting between them. CDR3 length: 16 residues. Germline V gives CDR1 SGDLS, CDR2 YYNGEE. CDR3 DNA sequence: TGTGCCAGCAGCGCCGCTGCTCGGGGCTCCTACAATGAGCAGTTCTTC. Its protein product is CASSAAARGSYNEQFF.

V and J are TRBV5-1 and TRBJ2-3; 8 bases match TRBD2. The CDR3 extends over 14 amino acids. The V gene's germline CDR1 is SGHRS and CDR2 YFSETQ. V lost 4 bases to trimming and J lost 4 bases; unmatched junction nucleotides: 5. The CDR3 DNA is TGCGCCAGCAGCCCGGGAGGGCCCCCAGATACGCAGTATTTT. Amino acids: CASSPGGPPDTQYF. Combining the CDR3 with reference TRBV5-1 and TRBJ2-3 gives the whole variable domain KAGVTQTPRYLIKTRGQQVTLSCSPISGHRSVSWYQQTPGQGLQFLFEYFSETQRNKGNFPGRFSGRQFSNSRSEMNVSTLELGDSALYLCASSPGGPPDTQYFGPGTRLTVL.

CDR3 region: CASSYTTSGGGETQYF. In DNA form, the CDR3 reads TGTGCCAGCAGTTACACTACTAGCGGGGGGGGAGAGACCCAGTACTTC. The V call is TRBV6-5, the J call TRBJ2-5; 13 bases are a match to TRBD2. V was pared by 2 bases and J by 4 bases, with 4 bases of the junction left unmatched. CDR1 MNHEY and CDR2 SVGAGI come from the germline V gene. This CDR3 contains 16 residues.

The chain uses TRBV7-2 and TRBJ2-3; TRBD2 matches at 9 bases. Germline V gene sequence: CDR1 SGHTA, CDR2 FQGNSA. Trimming took 5 bases from V and 5 from J; bases not matched to a gene: 11. This CDR3 has 16 amino acids. The CDR3 sequence is CASSQSGGGDIDTQYF. Here the CDR3 DNA reads TGTGCCAGCAGCCAGAGCGGCGGGGGGGACATAGATACGCAGTATTTT.

This chain's CDR3 is CASSSVTYEQYF. CDR3 in DNA: TGTGCCAGCAGCTCCGTTACCTACGAGCAGTACTTC. J is TRBJ2-7 and V is TRBV7-2, with unresolved D. Trimming removed 4 bases from V and 2 bases from J, with 6 bases in between. Per germline, CDR1 SGHTA and CDR2 FQGNSA. The CDR3 extends over 12 amino acids.

The chain carries TRBV7-2 and TRBJ1-5; a possible D gene is TRBD1 (5 bases). The CDR3 spans 15 residues. CDR1 and CDR2 from the germline V gene are SGHTA and FQGNSA. Trimming shortened V by 2 bases and J by 2 bases, and 10 bases separated the two germline ends. CDR3 sequence (DNA): TGTGCCAGCAGCTTAACAGGAAGGGGCAATCAGCCCCAGCATTTT. This sequence encodes CASSLTGRGNQPQHF.

This chain uses TRBV10-1 with TRBJ2-5, with D hard to call. Trimming shortened V by 4 bases and J by 2 bases, and 8 bases separated the two germline ends. The CDR3 sequence is 13 residues long. Germline CDR1 reads WNHNN; CDR2 reads SYGVQD (reference sequence). The CDR3 protein is CASSAVRQETQYF. Written as DNA, the CDR3 is TGCGCCAGCAGTGCAGTCAGACAAGAGACCCAGTACTTC.

CDR3 in DNA: TGTGCCAGCAGTTACTCCGGGGGGTGGAATTCACCCCTCCACTTT. This encodes CASSYSGGWNSPLHF. The chain joins TRBV6-5 to TRBJ1-6; D is possibly TRBD1 (5 bases). The CDR3 is made up of 15 amino acids. The germline V gene encodes CDR1 MNHEY and CDR2 SVGAGI. Trimming stripped 0 bases from V and 7 bases from J, with 10 bases between.

A few counts support this clone. The chain's CDR3 is CASSSQTGGTYEQYF. The CDR3 DNA sequence: TGTGCCAGCAGCTCTCAGACAGGGGGTACCTACGAGCAGTACTTC. The chain joins TRBV7-9 to TRBJ2-7, with 9 bases aligning to TRBD1. Per germline, CDR1 SEHNR and CDR2 FQNEAQ (reference sequence). The CDR3 is 15 residues long. Losses at the gene ends were 4 bases for V and 2 bases for J; bases not matched to a gene: 6.

This chain uses TRBV19 with TRBJ2-1; D perhaps matches TRBD2 (5 bases). The CDR3 sequence is 13 residues long. The germline CDR1 and CDR2 sequences are LNHDA and SQIVND (reference sequence). V shed 0 bases and J shed 8 bases, with 8 bases lying between them. CDR3 in DNA: TGTGCCAGTAGTATAGACCGGGGAGATGAGCAGTTCTTC. Translated: CASSIDRGDEQFF. The variable domain in full, with the rest retrieved from reference TRBV19 and TRBJ2-1, is DGGITQSPKYLFRKEGQNVTLSCEQNLNHDAMYWYRQDPGQGLRLIYYSQIVNDFQKGDIAEGYSVSREKKESFPLTVTSAQKNPTAFYLCASSIDRGDEQFFGPGTRLTVL.

The rearrangement links TRBV4-1 to TRBJ2-6; 7 bases map to TRBD2. The J segment lost 1 base and the V segment lost 1 base, leaving 4 bases of the junction unmatched. CDR3 length equals 17 residues. Germline-derived CDR1 and CDR2 are MGHRA and YSYEKL. The CDR3 loop is CASSQAGGGSGANVLTF. CDR3 coding DNA: TGCGCCAGCAGCCAAGCCGGGGGAGGGTCTGGGGCCAACGTCCTGACTTTC.

This clone was counted a few times. V is TRBV15 and J is TRBJ1-5; a possible D gene is TRBD1 (6 bases). The CDR3 consists of 14 residues. The ends were cut back, 6 bases at V and 4 bases at J, with 13 bases in the middle. Germline assignment: CDR1 LNHNV and CDR2 YYDKDF (reference sequence). The CDR3 sequence: CATRAMQGNQPQHF. In nucleotides, the CDR3 is TGTGCCACCAGGGCGATGCAGGGGAATCAGCCCCAGCATTTT. Looking up the rest from reference TRBV15 and TRBJ1-5 gives the full variable domain: DAMVIQNPRYQVTQFGKPVTLSCSQTLNHNVMYWYQQKSSQAPKLLFHYYDKDFNNEADTPDNFQSRRPNTSFCFLDIRSPGLGDTAMYLCATRAMQGNQPQHFGDGTRLSIL.

The rearrangement links TRBV4-1 to TRBJ2-5, with a weak D call TRBD2 (6 bases). The J call may be in error: the DNA end matches TRBJ2-7 better. CDR3 length: 16 amino acids. CDR1 is MGHRA and CDR2 is YSYEKL in the germline V gene. Written as DNA, the CDR3 is TGCGCCAGCAGCCAAGCCCTAGCCGGGAGCTCCTACGAGCAGTACTTC. This translates into CASSQALAGSSYEQYF.